This TCR beta chain was captured in a study of shared clonotypes between healthy human individuals. Turning to the study itself: CD4 naive cells filled three plates per donor, CD4 memory three, CD8 naive two and CD8 memory one.

The V gene end was trimmed by 3 bases and the J gene end by 5 bases; junction bases not matched to a gene: 13. The CDR3 totals 16 residues. Germline V gives CDR1 LNHNV, CDR2 YYDKDF (reference sequence). Every one of the donors was a Caucasian adult that lived in Nashville, Tennessee. Several immunoSEQ 96-well plates shared each subset's DNA, each plate a replicate. Each PCR replicate from the sorted subsets contained about 200 ng DNA, which is about 30,000 T cell genomes. The assay was immunoSEQ multiplex PCR, and TCRdb's table has in-frame clones only and misses some. In the table there are about 1.5 million clones, approximately 98% of which are singletons.

Sequencing input: naive CD4+ T cells sorted from blood. The subset: CD45RA+ positively selected. V is TRBV15 and J is TRBJ2-7; 7 nucleotides agree with TRBD1. The sequence came from a man in his thirties or forties in good health. The CDR3, as DNA: TGTGCCACCAGCAGCTCTGGGACAGCTATAATCCACGAGCAGTACTTC. It yields the protein CATSSSGTAIIHEQYF.